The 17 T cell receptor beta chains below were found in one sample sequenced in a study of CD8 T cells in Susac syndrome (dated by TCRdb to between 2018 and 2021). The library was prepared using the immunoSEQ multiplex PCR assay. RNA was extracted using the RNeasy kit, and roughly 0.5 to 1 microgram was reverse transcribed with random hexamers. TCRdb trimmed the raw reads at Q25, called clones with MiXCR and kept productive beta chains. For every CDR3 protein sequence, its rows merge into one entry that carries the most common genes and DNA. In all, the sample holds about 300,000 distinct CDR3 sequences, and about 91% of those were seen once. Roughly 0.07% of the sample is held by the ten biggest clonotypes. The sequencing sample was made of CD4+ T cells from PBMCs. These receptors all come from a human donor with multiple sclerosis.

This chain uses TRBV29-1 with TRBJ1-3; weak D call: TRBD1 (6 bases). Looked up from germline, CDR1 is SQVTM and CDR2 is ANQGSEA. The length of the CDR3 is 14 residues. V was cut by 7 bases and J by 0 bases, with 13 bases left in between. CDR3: CSGKTGSSGNTIYF. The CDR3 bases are TGCAGCGGGAAAACAGGGAGCTCTGGAAACACCATATATTTT.

The CDR3 coding sequence is TGTGCCACCAGACCCAATGGGGGTCCTGAAGCTTTCTTT. Translation gives CATRPNGGPEAFF. V usage is TRBV24-1 and J usage is TRBJ1-1; D is perhaps TRBD1 (5 bases). Germline V gene data show CDR1 as KGHDR and CDR2 as SFDVKD. Trimming shortened V by 7 bases and J by 6 bases, and 14 bases separated the two germline ends. The CDR3 has 13 amino acids.

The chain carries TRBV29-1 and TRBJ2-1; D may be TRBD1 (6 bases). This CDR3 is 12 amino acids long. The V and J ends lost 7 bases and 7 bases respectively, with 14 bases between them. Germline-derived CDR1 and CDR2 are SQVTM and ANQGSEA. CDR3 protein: CSARRTENEQFF. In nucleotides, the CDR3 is TGCAGCGCCCGGCGGACAGAGAATGAGCAGTTCTTC.

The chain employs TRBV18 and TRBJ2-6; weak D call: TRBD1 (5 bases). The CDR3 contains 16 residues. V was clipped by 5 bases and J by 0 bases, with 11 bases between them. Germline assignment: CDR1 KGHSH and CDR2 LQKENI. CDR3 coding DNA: TGTGCCAGCTCAACGCGACAGAGCTCTGGGGCCAACGTCCTGACTTTC. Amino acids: CASSTRQSSGANVLTF. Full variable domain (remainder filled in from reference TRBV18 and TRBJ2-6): NAGVMQNPRHLVRRRGQEARLRCSPMKGHSHVYWYRQLPEEGLKFMVYLQKENIIDESGMPKERFSAEFPKEGPSILRIQQVVRGDSAAYFCASSTRQSSGANVLTFGAGSRLTVL.

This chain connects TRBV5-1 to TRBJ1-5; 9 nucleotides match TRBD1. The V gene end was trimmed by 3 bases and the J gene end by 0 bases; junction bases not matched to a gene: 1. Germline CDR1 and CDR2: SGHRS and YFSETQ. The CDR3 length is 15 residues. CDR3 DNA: TGCGCCAGCAGCTGGACAGGGGATAGCAATCAGCCCCAGCATTTT. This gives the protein CASSWTGDSNQPQHF.

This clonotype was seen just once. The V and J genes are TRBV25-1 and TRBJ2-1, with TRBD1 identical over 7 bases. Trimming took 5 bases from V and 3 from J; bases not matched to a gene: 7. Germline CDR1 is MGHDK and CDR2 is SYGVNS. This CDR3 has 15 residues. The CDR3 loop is CASSLGGVRYNEQFF. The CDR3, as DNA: TGTGCCAGCAGTTTAGGGGGCGTCCGCTACAATGAGCAGTTCTTC.

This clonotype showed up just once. The CDR3 is CASSPYLNTEAFF. The CDR3, as DNA: TGTGCCAGCAGCCCCTACTTGAACACTGAAGCTTTCTTT. The chain carries TRBV7-3 and TRBJ1-1; D gene unclear. Germline V gives CDR1 SGHTA, CDR2 FQGTGA. V was clipped by 5 bases and J by 0 bases, with 7 bases between them. The CDR3 covers 13 residues.

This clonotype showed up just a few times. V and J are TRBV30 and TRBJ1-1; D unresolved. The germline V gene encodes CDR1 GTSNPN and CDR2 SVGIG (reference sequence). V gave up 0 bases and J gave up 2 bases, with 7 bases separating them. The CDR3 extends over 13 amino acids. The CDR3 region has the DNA TGTGCCTGGAGTGTACTGGGTAACACTGAAGCTTTCTTT. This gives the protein CAWSVLGNTEAFF.

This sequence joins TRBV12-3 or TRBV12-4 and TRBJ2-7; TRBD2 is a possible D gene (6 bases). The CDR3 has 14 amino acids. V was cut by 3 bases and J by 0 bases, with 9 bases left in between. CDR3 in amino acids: CASSFDGSSYEQYF. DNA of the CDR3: TGTGCCAGCAGTTTCGACGGGAGCTCCTACGAGCAGTACTTC.

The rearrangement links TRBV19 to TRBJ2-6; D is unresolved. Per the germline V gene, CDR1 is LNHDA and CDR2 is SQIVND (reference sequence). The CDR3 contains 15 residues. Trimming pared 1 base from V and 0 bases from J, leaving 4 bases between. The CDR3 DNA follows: TGTGCCAGTAGTATAGGGAGCTCTGGGGCCAACGTCCTGACTTTC. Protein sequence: CASSIGSSGANVLTF.

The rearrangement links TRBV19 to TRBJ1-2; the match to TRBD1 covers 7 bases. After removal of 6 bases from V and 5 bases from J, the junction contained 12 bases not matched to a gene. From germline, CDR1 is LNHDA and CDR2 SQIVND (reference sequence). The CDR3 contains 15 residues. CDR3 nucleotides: TGTGCCAGTAGAAGACAGGGCCACCCACCATATGGCTACACCTTC. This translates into CASRRQGHPPYGYTF.

This CDR3 reads CSVGGDTRTDTQYF. DNA of the CDR3: TGCAGTGTCGGCGGCGATACTCGCACAGATACGCAGTATTTT. This sequence joins TRBV20-1 and TRBJ2-3; D is uncertain. V lost 7 bases and J lost 1, with 15 bases in between. This CDR3 has 14 residues. In germline, CDR1 is DFQATT, CDR2 SNEGSKA (reference sequence).

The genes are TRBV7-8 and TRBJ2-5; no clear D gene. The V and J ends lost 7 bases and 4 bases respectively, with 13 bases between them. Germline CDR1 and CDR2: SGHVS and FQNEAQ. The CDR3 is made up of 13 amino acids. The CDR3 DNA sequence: TGTGCCAGCACCTCTACAGTAGGAGAGACCCAGTACTTC. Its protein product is CASTSTVGETQYF.

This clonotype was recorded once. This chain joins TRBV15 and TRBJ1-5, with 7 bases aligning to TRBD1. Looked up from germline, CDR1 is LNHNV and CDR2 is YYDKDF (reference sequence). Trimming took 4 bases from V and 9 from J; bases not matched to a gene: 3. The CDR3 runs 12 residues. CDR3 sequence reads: CATSTHRGPQHF. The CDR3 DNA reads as TGTGCCACCAGCACCCACAGGGGGCCCCAGCATTTT.

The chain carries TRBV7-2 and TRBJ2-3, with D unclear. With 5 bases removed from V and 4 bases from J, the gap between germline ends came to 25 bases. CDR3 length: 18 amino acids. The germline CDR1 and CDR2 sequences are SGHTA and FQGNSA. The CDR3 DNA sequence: TGTGCCAGCAGCACCCGCTTGGGTGGTCGGGCTCGCGCAGATACGCAGTATTTT. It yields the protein CASSTRLGGRARADTQYF.

For the CDR3, the DNA is TGTGCCAGCAGTTACCCCAGGGGGAACACTGAAGCTTTCTTT. It translates to CASSYPRGNTEAFF. The gene calls are TRBV6-6 and TRBJ1-1, with D tentatively TRBD1 (6 bases). The V gene lost 2 bases and the J gene lost 1 base, with 8 bases spanning the gap. Looked up from germline, CDR1 is MNHNY and CDR2 is SVGAGI (reference sequence). The CDR3 has 14 amino acids.

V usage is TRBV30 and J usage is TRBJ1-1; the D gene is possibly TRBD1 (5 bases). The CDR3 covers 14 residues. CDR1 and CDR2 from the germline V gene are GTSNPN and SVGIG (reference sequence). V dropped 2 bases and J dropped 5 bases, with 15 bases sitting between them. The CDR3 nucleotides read TGTGCCTGGAGTCGCGGGGGGGTCGGGACTGAAGCTTTCTTT. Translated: CAWSRGGVGTEAFF. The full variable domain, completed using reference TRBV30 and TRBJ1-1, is SQTIHQWPATLVQPVGSPLSLECTVEGTSNPNLYWYRQAAGRGLQLLFYSVGIGQISSEVPQNLSASRPQDRQFILSSKKLLLSDSGFYLCAWSRGGVGTEAFFGQGTRLTVV.